This TCR beta chain was sequenced in a study of vaccination and CD4 T cells after COVID-19. Overall study context: Nasal swab PCR had detected SARS-CoV-2 in convalescent patients, 9 or 10 mild and one severe.

Treatment described: roughly ten-day PBMC culture with coronavirus spike peptide pools or control peptides (ViraFEST assay). This clonotype came up a few times. The antigen is not known. The junction and the germline gene differ at one end; a read error may be behind it. The length of the CDR3 is 16 residues. With the Oncomine TCR Beta short-read assay, DNA from cultured CD4+ T cells was sequenced. Cultured CD4+ T cells yielded the extracted genomic DNA. TCRdb redid the calling of the PCR reads with MiXCR, one entry per CDR3 protein. The table records about 14,000 distinct CDR3 sequences, 40% to 45% of them present only once.

This receptor was identified in a human donor who had recovered from COVID-19. The V and J genes are TRBV5-3 and TRBJ1-5; perhaps TRBD1 as D (5 bases). TRBV5-3 is noted as an ORF with a role that remains uncertain. The sequenced sample was CD4+ T cells from blood, cultured in vitro. CDR3 region: CASSLNMGRNNQPQHF. The DNA for the CDR3 is TGTGCCAGCAGCTTGAATATGGGGCGCAACAATCAGCCCCAGCATTTT.